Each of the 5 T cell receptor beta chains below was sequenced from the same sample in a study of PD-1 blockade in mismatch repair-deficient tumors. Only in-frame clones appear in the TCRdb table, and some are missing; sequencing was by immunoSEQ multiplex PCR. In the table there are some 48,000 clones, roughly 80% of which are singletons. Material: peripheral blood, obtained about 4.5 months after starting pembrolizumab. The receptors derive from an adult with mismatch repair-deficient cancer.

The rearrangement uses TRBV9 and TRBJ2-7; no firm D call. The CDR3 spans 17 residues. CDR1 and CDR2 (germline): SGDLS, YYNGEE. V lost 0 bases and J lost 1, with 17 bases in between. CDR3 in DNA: TGTGCCAGCAGCGTAGATTTCGCCCAGGACGCATCCTACGAGCAGTACTTC. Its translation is CASSVDFAQDASYEQYF.

Here the CDR3 DNA reads TGTGCCAGCAGGGACAGGGGTTCGGAAGAGACCCAGTACTTC. It translates to CASRDRGSEETQYF. The gene calls are TRBV6-1 and TRBJ2-5; TRBD1 aligns across 9 bases. With 6 bases clipped from V and 3 bases from J, the junction kept 5 bases outside the gene matches. Germline V lookup: CDR1 MNHNS, CDR2 SASEGT. This CDR3 contains 14 residues.

The CDR3 reads CASSLTGQAYEQYF. CDR3 in DNA: TGTGCCAGCAGCTTAACAGGCCAAGCCTACGAGCAGTACTTC. This chain uses TRBV7-2 with TRBJ2-7; maybe TRBD1 (5 bases). Trimming stripped 2 bases from V and 2 bases from J, with 10 bases between. The CDR3 has 14 residues. The germline gives CDR1 SGHTA, CDR2 FQGNSA.

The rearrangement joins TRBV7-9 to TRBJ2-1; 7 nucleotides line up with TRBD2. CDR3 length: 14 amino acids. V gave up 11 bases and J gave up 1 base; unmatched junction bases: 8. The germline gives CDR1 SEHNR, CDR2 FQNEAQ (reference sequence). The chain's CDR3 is CALTGGVSYNEQFF. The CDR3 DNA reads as TGTGCCTTAACGGGGGGTGTTTCCTACAATGAGCAGTTCTTC.

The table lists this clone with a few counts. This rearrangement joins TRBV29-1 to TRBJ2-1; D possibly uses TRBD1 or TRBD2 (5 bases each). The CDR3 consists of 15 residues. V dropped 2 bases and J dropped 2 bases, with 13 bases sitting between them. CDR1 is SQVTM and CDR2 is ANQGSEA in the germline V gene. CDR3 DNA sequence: TGCAGCGTTGAATTGGGGCCCGGGACCTACAATGAGCAGTTCTTC. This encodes CSVELGPGTYNEQFF.